Included here is one TCR beta chain sequence, with context. This clone was picked up a small number of times. Its antigen remains undetermined. Base qualities are not provided; no much larger clone lies one nucleotide away. This specimen comes from a study of cytomegalovirus exposure and HLA in healthy donors (dated by TCRdb to 2015 to 2018). Concerning the study at large: An earlier analysis of more than 550 of the donors reported approximately 280 Gb of sequence data and about 120 million unique TCR beta sequences obtained from approximately 180 million T cells. Roughly 300 gigabases of sequencing data and around 87 million unique TCR sequences were included in an early release covering several hundred HLA-typed donors. The genetic ancestry cluster associated with self-reported Caucasian donors included about four fifths of the 398 genotyped donors. The study aimed to test whether signatures of past pathogen exposure could be identified by cataloging public T cell receptors. The study used immunosequencing to profile the T cell repertoires of 666 subjects and linked those repertoires to cytomegalovirus serostatus. Along with the 666-subject first cohort, a separate validation cohort of over a hundred different subjects was used. To predict cytomegalovirus infection status, the study brought together high-throughput TCR immunosequencing, statistical association of individual TCRs with disease status, and machine learning. In a later analysis, previously published TCR beta repertoires from several hundred donors were re-analyzed and high-resolution HLA genotyping was added so that TCR occurrence patterns could be studied. Rather than drawing on any new phenotypic data, the later analysis identified candidate immune exposures from TCR beta sequences and the way those sequences occurred across donors. An earlier analysis of approximately 500 of the donors applied high-throughput TCR beta sequencing to assess whether each TCR beta V gene segment acted as functional or pseudogenic. Donor age, sex, ethnicity and CMV serostatus were compiled together with the repertoire data. In a later genetic analysis, genome-wide SNP genotypes for about three fifths of the roughly 670 donors were used, and that subset was treated as a discovery cohort. Every repertoire in the discovery cohort had been generated on one and the same sequencing platform. HLA typing included class I and class II loci at four-digit resolution. The number of donors typed differed by locus, with 629-630 for A, B, C, DRB1 and DQB1, roughly 520 for DQA1, under 610 for DPA1, and under 490 for DPB1. Four or five DR-DQ haplotypes were treated as single units for association and clustering because of strong linkage in the cohort. Among some 400 genotyped donors of the cohort, an average of around 240,000 unique TCR beta nucleotide sequences was sequenced per donor, of which 15% to 20% were non-productive. What the research found in general, with its limitations: The authors suggested that the approach could potentially be extended to other disease states and immunological phenotypes. Presence/absence analyses assumed roughly uniform sequencing depth across donors, an assumption that may not hold. According to a later analysis, TCR association rates differed among HLA loci, with DRB1 alleles showing the most associated TCRs and HLA-C alleles showing the fewest. A later genetic analysis reported fewer N-insertions in productive TCRs among donors in an Asian-associated ancestry cluster than the roughly 620-donor mean. Linkage disequilibrium might explain the correlated functional status among segregating V segments, but an unknown experimental factor could not be excluded. Because the 87-base-pair reads could not distinguish some IMGT-functional V segments, including TRBV6-2 and TRBV6-3, those segments were excluded. A later analysis found that HLA-associated TCR beta chains were more clonally expanded and had lower generation probabilities than equally common non-associated chains. The earlier analysis of fewer than 750 of the donors excluded some 15 rarely observed V segments, including chromosome 9 orphons, because counts were too low. The classifier was reported to diagnose cytomegalovirus status with high specificity and sensitivity in both the original cohort and the validation cohort. Specific HLA alleles were associated with some 15,000 TCR beta sequences at a false discovery rate of 0.05 in a later analysis. For the cohort, immune exposure information was limited to CMV serostatus. An earlier analysis of some 590 of the donors showed that most TCR beta V segments appeared in productive rearrangements either about 87% or about 30% of the time, which broadly matched IMGT annotations. In vitro tests confirmed that a few of the cytomegalovirus-associated TCR beta chains recognize cytomegalovirus antigens. A later genetic analysis associated a missense DCLRE1C variant with V-gene and J-gene trimming of TCR beta chains, and an independent cohort replicated the association. The cohort was sequenced for TCR beta chains only, and without alpha or paired-chain data the features that could be detected were limited. According to a later analysis, most CMV-associated TCR beta chains appeared to be HLA-restricted, and the HLA associations seemed to be driven largely by CMV exposure. The study listed 150 to 200 TCR beta chains as associated with cytomegalovirus. When HLA alleles, especially DR and DQ, strongly co-occurred, attributing TCR associations to individual alleles was difficult. A further reported finding was that TCR beta sequences accurately predicted the HLA-A and HLA-B alleles for most subjects in the first cohort. In a later analysis, several top co-occurrence clusters were reported to appear linked to parvovirus B19, influenza, CMV and Epstein-Barr virus. While some public TCRs were present in many individuals, most TCR sequences turned up only very rarely across donors. A group of highly shared sequence variants was considered likely to be a technical artifact of the sequencing pipeline. Because HLA typing was missing for some donors at each locus, association tests included only the typed subset.

The cohort comprised some 730 healthy bone marrow donors. Cohort members were all nominally healthy when sampled, although unrecorded immune exposures were likely present. The donor tested CMV seronegative, placing the donor among the roughly 400 seronegative members of the cohort. Each donor provided a peripheral blood sample, and peripheral blood mononuclear cells were used for TCR beta sequencing. The Qiagen DNeasy Blood Extraction Kit was used to extract genomic DNA from the blood cell samples. V is cut by 4 bases and J by 4 bases, and the space between the germline ends is 16 bases. CDR3 length: 15 amino acids, cysteine to phenylalanine. Only the CDR3 region is kept as DNA, spanning 45 bases read in frame from base 1. For CDR1 and CDR2, the germline V gene lists LGHNA and YSLEER. The library came from the immunoSEQ multiplex PCR assay. For the multiplex PCR, a mixture combining 60 forward primers for TCR Vbeta segments and 13 reverse primers for TCR Jbeta segments was used. A multiplex PCR assay on genomic DNA amplified the CDR3 region of rearranged TCR beta genes. The Illumina HiSeq System was used to sequence the amplified TCR beta libraries as 87-base-pair reads. The original pipeline was this. A later analysis tallied roughly 76 million unique TCR beta chains across the 640 or so repertoires, and 10 million to 11 million of those chains were shared by two or more donors. Raw reads were error-corrected and collapsed into unique sequences by a nearest-neighbor algorithm in which closely related sequences were merged to remove PCR and sequencing errors. Alignment of CDR3 sequences to IMGT reference sequences was used to assign V, D and J gene segments. For a sequence to be retained, a match of at least six nucleotides was required to both a V gene segment and a J gene segment. A rearrangement counted as productive if the CDR3 had no stop codons and remained in frame with V and J, and every other rearrangement counted as non-productive. Following IMGT convention, CDR3 was defined as the stretch from the second conserved V-encoded cysteine to the conserved J-encoded phenylalanine. The earlier analysis of 500 to 600 of the donors excluded sequences that lacked an unambiguous match to a single V gene segment. In an earlier analysis of approximately 500 of the donors, a V segment was called functional when productive rearrangements were above 56.7%, and segregating when the standard deviation between donors exceeded 5%. A statistical classification framework was developed to diagnose cytomegalovirus status using the catalog of TCR beta chain sequences. A later analysis assigned V and J genes by comparing TCR nucleotide sequences with IMGT/GENE-DB human TR gene sequences. Using the TCRdist pipeline, a later analysis assigned CDR3 sequences along with most-parsimonious VDJ recombination scenarios. In a later analysis, each TCR beta chain was defined by its CDR3 amino acid sequence together with its V-gene family, and reads lacking a unique V-gene family were excluded. In a later analysis, some 600 highly shared, low-generation-probability nucleotide sequences were removed to address suspected cross-contamination and a sequencing artifact. A later analysis calculated a clonal expansion index for each public chain from normalized within-repertoire ranks of inferred template counts. In a later analysis, generation probabilities were computed with a VDJ recombination model fitted to out-of-frame rearrangements, and the resulting probabilities were checked against IGoR. A later analysis scored TCR-TCR, TCR-HLA and TCR-CMV co-occurrence with hypergeometric tests, applying a repertoire-size bias correction to TCR pairs. A later analysis estimated false discovery rates by permuting HLA or CMV assignments 20 times. In a later analysis, co-occurring TCRs were grouped using DBSCAN, with TCRdist sequence similarity added in when clustering inside HLA-allele-positive subsets. For co-occurrence clustering, repertoires with fewer than 30,000 or more than 120,000 public chains were excluded, along with roughly 5 repertoires with anomalous nucleotide sharing. Here the immuneACCESS table is served through TCRdb, limited to in-frame sequences with V and J called. Missing clones are a known gap in these copies; in checked studies unresolved V genes cover under half, and the rest lacks a known reason. V, J and clone size are taken as reported in that table, and D and trimming were inferred from the DNA itself. A total of fewer than 200,000 clones appear in this sample, just under 80% of them only once. The ten biggest clones cover around 1.3% of the sample.

This chain is built from TRBV4-3 and TRBJ1-1; no D segment can be confidently identified. This TCR came from a woman aged 50 to 65 in good health and CMV-seronegative. Sequenced sample: PBMCs. The CDR3 protein: CASSPSVDFVTEAFF. The bases read TGCGCCAGCAGCCCGTCGGTAGATTTCGTCACTGAAGCTTTCTTT.